The 23 T cell receptor beta chains in this list originate from one sample, sequenced in a study of control samples from healthy donors and cancer patients. Profiling relied on immunoSEQ multiplex PCR, and the TCRdb table lists in-frame clones only, not all of them. There are roughly 86,000 clones in the sample; approximately 93% occur only once, and approximately 1.5% lies in the top ten. Sequencing input: blood. These TCRs come from a woman aged 25 to 39 in good health.

CDR3 sequence: CASSGLDRGEQFF. The CDR3 DNA is TGCGCCAGCAGCGGACTAGATCGAGGTGAGCAGTTCTTC. The rearrangement links TRBV4-1 to TRBJ2-1; the match to TRBD2 covers 7 bases. The germline gives CDR1 MGHRA, CDR2 YSYEKL. The CDR3 spans 13 residues. V trimming: 5 bases; J trimming: 9 bases; junction bases outside the gene matches: 7.

The gene calls are TRBV9 and TRBJ2-7; D possibly corresponds to TRBD1 (5 bases). Trimming left V 0 bases short and J 0 bases short, with 10 bases between. This CDR3 comprises 15 residues. The germline V gene has CDR1 SGDLS and CDR2 YYNGEE. CDR3 coding DNA: TGTGCCAGCAGCGTAGATTTAGGGGACTCCTACGAGCAGTACTTC. As protein: CASSVDLGDSYEQYF.

The chain has TRBV5-1 and TRBJ1-5; no reliable D call. Germline values: CDR1 SGHRS, CDR2 YFSETQ. CDR3 length: 15 residues. Trimming removed 0 bases from V and 2 bases from J, with 9 bases in between. CDR3 nucleotides: TGCGCCAGCAGCTTGGGAGTTTTAGGCAATCAGCCCCAGCATTTT. It translates to CASSLGVLGNQPQHF. The full variable domain, rest sourced from reference TRBV5-1 and TRBJ1-5, is KAGVTQTPRYLIKTRGQQVTLSCSPISGHRSVSWYQQTPGQGLQFLFEYFSETQRNKGNFPGRFSGRQFSNSRSEMNVSTLELGDSALYLCASSLGVLGNQPQHFGDGTRLSIL.

V gene TRBV6-5 combines with J gene TRBJ2-7, with 9 nucleotides matching TRBD1. The CDR3 runs 15 residues. Per germline, CDR1 MNHEY and CDR2 SVGAGI. V was pared by 6 bases and J by 4 bases, with 10 bases of the junction left unmatched. The CDR3 sequence: CASSTQGARGYEQYF. DNA of the CDR3: TGTGCCAGCAGCACACAGGGGGCGCGGGGTTACGAGCAGTACTTC.

The gene calls are TRBV3-1 (or the pseudogene TRBV3-2) and TRBJ1-4; D is ambiguous. V lost 0 bases and J lost 4, with 9 bases in between. CDR3 length: 15 amino acids. Germline values: CDR1 LGHDT, CDR2 YNNKEL (reference sequence). Here the CDR3 DNA reads TGTGCCAGCAGCCAAGATACGCCTGTTAATGAAAAACTGTTTTTT. Its translation: CASSQDTPVNEKLFF.

The chain links TRBV4-1 to TRBJ2-3; D possibly corresponds to TRBD1 (6 bases). Germline CDR1 and CDR2: MGHRA and YSYEKL. The CDR3 is made up of 18 amino acids. V was cut by 1 base and J by 2 bases, with 19 bases left in between. As DNA, the CDR3 is TGCGCCAGCAGCCAAGTTAGGGGGTGGGATGGAACCACAGATACGCAGTATTTT. Translation gives CASSQVRGWDGTTDTQYF.

This rearrangement joins TRBV7-3 to TRBJ2-1; 9 bases map to TRBD2. Germline lookup yields CDR1 SGHTA and CDR2 FQGTGA. The CDR3 covers 15 residues. V was pared by 1 base and J by 4 bases, with 2 bases of the junction left unmatched. The CDR3 loop is CASSLSSGSYNEQFF. The CDR3 coding sequence is TGTGCCAGCAGCTTAAGTAGCGGGAGTTACAATGAGCAGTTCTTC.

This rearrangement joins TRBV6-2 or TRBV6-3 to TRBJ2-2, with 11 bases matching TRBD2. The CDR3 totals 15 residues. V trimming: 1 base; J trimming: 6 bases; junction bases outside the gene matches: 1. From germline, CDR1 is MNHEY and CDR2 SVGEGT. This CDR3 is CASSYLAGGPGELFF. CDR3 nucleotide sequence: TGTGCCAGCAGTTACTTAGCGGGAGGGCCCGGGGAGCTGTTTTTT.

This chain uses TRBV7-9 with TRBJ1-5; D might be TRBD1 (6 bases). This CDR3 has 14 amino acids. Trimming took 4 bases from V and 3 from J, leaving 10 bases between them. Germline CDR1 and CDR2: SEHNR and FQNEAQ (reference sequence). CDR3 nucleotide sequence: TGTGCCAGCAGCTCTGGGACATACAATCAGCCCCAGCATTTT. Translation: CASSSGTYNQPQHF.

This chain connects TRBV6-5 to TRBJ1-2; 8 nucleotides agree with TRBD1. Trimming cost V 8 bases and J 4 bases; bases outside gene matches: 12. Looked up from germline, CDR1 is MNHEY and CDR2 is SVGAGI. This CDR3 comprises 15 residues. The CDR3 loop reads CASRDRLYLFYGYTF. The CDR3 bases are TGTGCCAGCCGGGACAGGCTTTACCTTTTCTATGGCTACACCTTC.

This chain connects TRBV12-3 or TRBV12-4 to TRBJ1-1; D not certain. The ends were cut back, 5 bases at V and 3 bases at J, with 4 bases in the middle. The CDR3 covers 11 residues. The CDR3 DNA follows: TGTGCCAGCAGTGTTTACACTGAAGCTTTCTTT. It encodes CASSVYTEAFF.

The rearrangement uses TRBV6-6 and TRBJ1-1; D not certain. This CDR3 region has 15 residues. V lost 11 bases and J 1 base, leaving 20 bases between the germline ends. Germline-derived CDR1 and CDR2 are MNHNY and SVGAGI (reference sequence). In nucleotides, the CDR3 is TGTGCCTCTCTAGTACCCCATTCAGGGAACACTGAAGCTTTCTTT. Translated, it gives CASLVPHSGNTEAFF.

The J gene is TRBJ1-5, the V gene TRBV27, with a possible D match to TRBD1 (6 bases). Germline values: CDR1 MNHEY, CDR2 SMNVEV (reference sequence). This CDR3 spans 16 amino acids. V was trimmed by 0 bases and J by 3 bases, leaving 12 bases between them. CDR3 sequence (DNA): TGTGCCAGCAGTTTATCCCAGGGGTTCCCCAATCAGCCCCAGCATTTT. Translation: CASSLSQGFPNQPQHF.

The chain combines TRBV7-2 with TRBJ1-5, with D possibly matching TRBD1 (6 bases). The germline gives CDR1 SGHTA, CDR2 FQGNSA. The V end was cut by 3 bases, the J end by 6 bases, with 9 bases between. This CDR3 spans 13 amino acids. The CDR3 here is CASSFGGSQPQHF. In DNA form, the CDR3 reads TGTGCCAGCAGCTTCGGGGGCAGTCAGCCCCAGCATTTT.

J is TRBJ1-2 and V is TRBV2; possible D gene TRBD1, 6 bases. The V end lost 6 bases, the J end lost 6 bases, and 14 bases lay between the germline ends. Germline CDR1 and CDR2: SNHLY and FYNNEI. The CDR3 is 13 residues long. The CDR3 is CASRGTGRDGYTF. The CDR3 DNA sequence: TGTGCCAGCAGAGGCACAGGGAGGGATGGCTACACCTTC.

The chain joins TRBV10-1 to TRBJ1-4, with 9 bases matching TRBD1. Germline CDR1 WNHNN, CDR2 SYGVQD (reference sequence). J lost 5 bases, V lost 8 bases, and 6 bases had no gene match. The CDR3 extends over 14 amino acids. The CDR3: CASGTGTGNEKLFF. The CDR3 region has the DNA TGCGCCAGCGGAACCGGGACAGGGAATGAAAAACTGTTTTTT.

The V gene is TRBV4-1, the J gene TRBJ1-6, with no clear D. CDR1 is MGHRA and CDR2 is YSYEKL in the germline V gene. V was cut by 1 base and J by 5 bases, with 12 bases left in between. The CDR3 covers 16 residues. As DNA, the CDR3 is TGCGCCAGCAGCCAAGGGTGGGAACAGAATAATTCACCCCTCCACTTT. Protein product: CASSQGWEQNNSPLHF.

The chain combines TRBV4-1 with TRBJ2-7, with D maybe TRBD2 (5 bases). In germline, CDR1 is MGHRA, CDR2 YSYEKL. Trimming removed 0 bases from V and 3 bases from J, with 18 bases in between. The CDR3 runs to 17 residues. The CDR3 protein is CASSQDFLASRIYEQYF. CDR3 in DNA: TGCGCCAGCAGCCAAGATTTTTTGGCTAGCCGAATCTACGAGCAGTACTTC.

The chain has TRBV5-6 and TRBJ1-5; 8 bases fit TRBD1. The length of the CDR3 is 15 residues. Germline lookup yields CDR1 SGHDT and CDR2 YYEEEE. V shed 0 bases and J 5 bases; nucleotides not matched to a gene: 4. CDR3 nucleotide sequence: TGTGCCAGCAGCTTGGCGGCAGGGGGCTATCAGCCCCAGCATTTT. Its translation: CASSLAAGGYQPQHF.

This clone was seen just once. The V gene is TRBV6-5, the J gene TRBJ1-1, with unresolved D. The CDR3 covers 15 residues. With 6 bases removed from V and 1 base from J, the gap between germline ends came to 15 bases. Germline CDR1 and CDR2: MNHEY and SVGAGI. This CDR3 is CASRYQVDGNTEAFF. DNA of the CDR3: TGTGCCAGCAGGTACCAGGTGGACGGGAACACTGAAGCTTTCTTT.

The rearrangement links TRBV7-6 to TRBJ2-1; D is possibly TRBD1 (6 bases). This CDR3 region has 14 residues. V shed 5 bases and J shed 7 bases, with 15 bases lying between them. The germline gives CDR1 SGHVS, CDR2 FNYEAQ. The CDR3 bases are TGTGCCAGCAGCCTGTGGGGGCGGTTGAATGAGCAGTTCTTC. Translating it yields CASSLWGRLNEQFF.

The rearrangement links TRBV9 to TRBJ2-7; 8 bases line up with TRBD1. Germline V CDR1 and CDR2: SGDLS, YYNGEE. After removal of 2 bases from V and 2 bases from J, the junction contained 3 bases not matched to a gene. This CDR3 spans 14 amino acids. The CDR3 DNA follows: TGTGCCAGCAGCGTCGGGACAGGCCCCTACGAGCAGTACTTC. This encodes CASSVGTGPYEQYF. Filled out from reference TRBV9 and TRBJ2-7, the complete variable domain reads DSGVTQTPKHLITATGQRVTLRCSPRSGDLSVYWYQQSLDQGLQFLIQYYNGEERAKGNILERFSAQQFPDLHSELNLSSLELGDSALYFCASSVGTGPYEQYFGPGTRLTVT.

This clone occurred once. The V call is TRBV3-1 (or the pseudogene TRBV3-2), the J call TRBJ1-2; 10 bases fit TRBD1. Germline V CDR1 and CDR2: LGHDT, YNNKEL (reference sequence). The V segment lost 4 bases and the J segment 4 bases; nucleotides outside the gene matches: 3. The CDR3 is made up of 14 amino acids. For the CDR3, the DNA is TGTGCCAGCAGCCTGGGGACAGGGGTCTATGGCTACACCTTC. Protein sequence: CASSLGTGVYGYTF.